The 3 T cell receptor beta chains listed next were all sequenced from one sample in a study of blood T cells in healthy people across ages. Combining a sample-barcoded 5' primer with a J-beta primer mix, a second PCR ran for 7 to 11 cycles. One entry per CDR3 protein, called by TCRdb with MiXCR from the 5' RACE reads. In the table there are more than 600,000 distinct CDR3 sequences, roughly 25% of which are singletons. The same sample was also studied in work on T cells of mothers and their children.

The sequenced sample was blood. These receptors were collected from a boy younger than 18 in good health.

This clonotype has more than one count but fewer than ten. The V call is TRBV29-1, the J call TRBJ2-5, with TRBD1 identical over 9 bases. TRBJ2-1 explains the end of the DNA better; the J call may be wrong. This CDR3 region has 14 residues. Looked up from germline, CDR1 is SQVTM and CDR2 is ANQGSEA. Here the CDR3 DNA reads TGCAGCGTTGCCGGGACAGGGAGGTACAATGAGCAGTTCTTC. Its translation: CSVAGTGRYNEQFF.

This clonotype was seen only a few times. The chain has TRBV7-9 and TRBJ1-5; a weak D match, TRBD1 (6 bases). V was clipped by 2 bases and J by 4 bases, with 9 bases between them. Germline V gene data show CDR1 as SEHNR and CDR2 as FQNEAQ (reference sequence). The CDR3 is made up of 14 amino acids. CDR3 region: CASSLTGKNQPQHF. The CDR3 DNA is TGTGCCAGCAGCTTAACAGGGAAGAATCAGCCCCAGCATTTT.

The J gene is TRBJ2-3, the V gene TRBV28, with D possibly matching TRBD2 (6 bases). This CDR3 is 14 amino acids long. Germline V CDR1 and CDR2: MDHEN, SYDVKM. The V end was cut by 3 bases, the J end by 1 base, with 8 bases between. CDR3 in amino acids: CASSFASGTDTQYF. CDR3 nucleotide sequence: TGTGCCAGCAGTTTCGCTAGCGGCACAGATACGCAGTATTTT.